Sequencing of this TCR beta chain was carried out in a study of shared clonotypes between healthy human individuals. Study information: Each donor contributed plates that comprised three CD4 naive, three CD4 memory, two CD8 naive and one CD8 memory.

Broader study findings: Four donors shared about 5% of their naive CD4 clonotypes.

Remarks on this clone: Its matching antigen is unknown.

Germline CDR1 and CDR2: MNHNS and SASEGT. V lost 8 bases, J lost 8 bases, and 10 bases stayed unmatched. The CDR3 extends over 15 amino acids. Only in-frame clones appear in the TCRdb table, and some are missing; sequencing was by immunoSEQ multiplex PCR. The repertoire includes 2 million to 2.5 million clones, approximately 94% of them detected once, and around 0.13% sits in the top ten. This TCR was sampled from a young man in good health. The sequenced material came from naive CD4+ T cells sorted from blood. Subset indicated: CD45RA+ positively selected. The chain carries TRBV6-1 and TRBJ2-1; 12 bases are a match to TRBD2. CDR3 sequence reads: CASGRLAGVRDEQFF. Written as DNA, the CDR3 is TGTGCCAGCGGACGACTAGCGGGAGTTCGGGATGAGCAGTTCTTC.